The clone carrying this T cell receptor (beta chain) was counted many times. As yet, its antigen is unknown. The sample belongs to a study of T cell repertoires in cytomegalovirus infection. Study summary: In public TCR beta signatures, there were indications of both CMV infection and matching HLA type. Study results and caveats: There were carriers of CMV plus the relevant HLA, and cumulative public TCR beta family frequency identified them. The ex vivo response was dominated by HLA-C-restricted CMV-specific TCR beta clonotypes.

TCRdb independently ran MiXCR on the reads; one entry per CDR3 protein. Here the sample spans approximately 500,000 distinct CDR3 sequences, about 15% being singletons. The V segment lost 4 bases and the J segment 3 bases; nucleotides outside the gene matches: 8. Germline V lookup: CDR1 SQVTM, CDR2 ANQGSEA. This CDR3 has 14 residues. This chain joins TRBV29-1 and TRBJ2-7, with 8 bases lining up with TRBD2. This clonotype was obtained from a human donor in good health (CMV status not recorded). Some clones in this sample may be carry-over from other donors' samples. Sequenced material: CD8+ T cells from PBMCs. The CDR3 region is CSVGSGREGYEQYF. CDR3 bases: TGCAGCGTTGGGTCGGGACGGGAGGGCTACGAGCAGTACTTC.